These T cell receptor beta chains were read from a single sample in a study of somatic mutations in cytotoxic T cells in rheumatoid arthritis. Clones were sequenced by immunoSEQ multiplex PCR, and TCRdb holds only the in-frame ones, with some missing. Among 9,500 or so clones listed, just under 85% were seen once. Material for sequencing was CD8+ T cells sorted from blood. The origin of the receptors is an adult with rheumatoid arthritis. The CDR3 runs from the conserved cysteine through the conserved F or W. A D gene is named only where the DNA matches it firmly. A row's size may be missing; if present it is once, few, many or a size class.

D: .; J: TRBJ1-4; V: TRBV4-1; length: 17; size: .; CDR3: CASSQVASTGGNEKLFF; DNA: TGCGCCAGCAGCCAAGTCGCGTCGACGGGAGGTAATGAAAAACTGTTTTTT
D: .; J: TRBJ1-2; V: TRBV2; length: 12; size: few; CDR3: CASTDRRYGYTF; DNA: TGTGCCAGCACCGACAGGAGATATGGCTACACCTTC
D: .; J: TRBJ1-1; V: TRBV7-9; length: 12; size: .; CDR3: CASSLDGTEAFF; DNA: TGTGCCAGCAGCTTGGACGGCACTGAAGCTTTCTTT
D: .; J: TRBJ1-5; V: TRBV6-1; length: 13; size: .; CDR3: CASSETAGKPQHF; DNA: TGTGCCAGCAGTGAAACGGCTGGTAAGCCCCAGCATTTT
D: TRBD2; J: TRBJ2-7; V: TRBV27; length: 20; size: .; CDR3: CASRFLAGLAGGPSPYEQYF; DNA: TGTGCCAGCAGATTCCTAGCGGGGCTAGCGGGAGGGCCAAGCCCCTACGAGCAGTACTTC
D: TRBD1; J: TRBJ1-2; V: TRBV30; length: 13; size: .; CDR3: CAWNADRVDGYTF; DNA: TGTGCCTGGAACGCAGACAGGGTGGATGGCTACACCTTC
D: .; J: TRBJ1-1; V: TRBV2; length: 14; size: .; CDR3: CASGFPEMNTEAFF; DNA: TGTGCCAGCGGTTTCCCCGAAATGAACACTGAAGCTTTCTTT
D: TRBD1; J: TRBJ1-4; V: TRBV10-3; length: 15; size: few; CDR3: CAISDPDRDGEKLFF; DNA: TGTGCCATCAGTGACCCCGACAGGGATGGGGAAAAACTGTTTTTT
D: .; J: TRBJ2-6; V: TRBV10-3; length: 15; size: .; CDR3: CAIREDRSGANVLTF; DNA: TGTGCCATCAGGGAAGACAGGTCTGGGGCCAACGTCCTGACTTTC
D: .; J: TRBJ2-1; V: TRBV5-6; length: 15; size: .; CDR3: CASSLAGSSYNEQFF; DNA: TGTGCCAGCAGCTTGGCGGGGAGCTCCTACAATGAGCAGTTCTTC
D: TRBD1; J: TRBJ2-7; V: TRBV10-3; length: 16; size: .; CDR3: CAISDSGQGARYEQYF; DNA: TGTGCCATCAGTGATTCCGGACAGGGGGCTAGGTACGAGCAGTACTTC
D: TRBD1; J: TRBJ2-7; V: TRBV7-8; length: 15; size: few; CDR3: CASSPTGTGTYEQYF; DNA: TGTGCCAGCAGCCCAACCGGGACAGGGACCTACGAGCAGTACTTC
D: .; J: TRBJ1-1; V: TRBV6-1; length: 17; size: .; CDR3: CASSEGVWRGPNTEAFF; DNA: TGTGCCAGCAGTGAAGGAGTTTGGAGGGGACCGAACACTGAAGCTTTCTTT
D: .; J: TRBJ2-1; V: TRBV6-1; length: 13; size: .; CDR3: CASSEIDYNEQFF; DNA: TGTGCCAGCAGTGAAATAGACTACAATGAGCAGTTCTTC
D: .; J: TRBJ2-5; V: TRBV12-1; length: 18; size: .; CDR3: CASSSAQTQGADRETQYF; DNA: TGTGCCAGCAGCTCCGCCCAGACACAGGGGGCAGATAGAGAGACCCAGTACTTC
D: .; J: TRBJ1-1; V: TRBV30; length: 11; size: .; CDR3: CAWEQNTEAFF; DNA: TGTGCCTGGGAACAGAACACTGAAGCTTTCTTT
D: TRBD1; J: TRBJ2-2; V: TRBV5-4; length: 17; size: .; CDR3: CASSSRDSSLVAGELFF; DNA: TGTGCCAGCAGCTCCAGGGACAGCTCCTTGGTGGCCGGGGAGCTGTTTTTT
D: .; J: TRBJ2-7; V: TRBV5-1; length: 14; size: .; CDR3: CASSLERNIYEQYF; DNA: TGCGCCAGCAGCTTGGAGCGTAACATCTACGAGCAGTACTTC
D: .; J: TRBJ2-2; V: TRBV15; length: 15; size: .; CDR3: CATSNRAIWGGELFF; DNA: TGTGCCACCAGCAACAGGGCGATCTGGGGCGGGGAGCTGTTTTTT
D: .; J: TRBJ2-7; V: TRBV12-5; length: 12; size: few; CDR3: CASGSPFYEQYF; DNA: TGTGCTAGTGGTTCCCCGTTTTACGAGCAGTACTTC
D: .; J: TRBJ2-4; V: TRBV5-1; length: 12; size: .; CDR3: CASRGGADIQYF; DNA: TGCGCCAGCAGGGGGGGTGCGGACATTCAGTACTTC
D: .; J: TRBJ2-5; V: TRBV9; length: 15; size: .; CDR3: CASSVQASYQETQYF; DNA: TGTGCCAGCAGCGTACAGGCCTCGTACCAAGAGACCCAGTACTTC
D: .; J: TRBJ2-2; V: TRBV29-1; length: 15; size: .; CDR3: CSVELARTEVGELFF; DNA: TGCAGCGTTGAGCTTGCCCGGACCGAAGTGGGGGAGCTGTTTTTT
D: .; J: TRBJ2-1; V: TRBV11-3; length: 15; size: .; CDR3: CASSLEIATYNEQFF; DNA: TGTGCCAGCAGCTTAGAAATCGCCACCTACAATGAGCAGTTCTTC
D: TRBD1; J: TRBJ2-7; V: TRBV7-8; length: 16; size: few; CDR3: CASSSTGVGHSYEQYF; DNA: TGTGCCAGCAGTTCAACAGGGGTGGGCCACTCCTACGAGCAGTACTTC
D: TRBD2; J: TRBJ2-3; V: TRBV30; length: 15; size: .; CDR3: CAWSVGLAGGDTQYF; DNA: TGTGCCTGGAGTGTGGGCCTAGCGGGGGGGGATACGCAGTATTTT
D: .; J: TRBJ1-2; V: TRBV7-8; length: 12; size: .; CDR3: CASSSDSNGYTF; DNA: TGTGCCAGCAGCTCGGACAGTAATGGCTACACCTTC
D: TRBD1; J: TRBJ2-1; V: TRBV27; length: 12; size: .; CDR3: CASSPGQGEQFF; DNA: TGTGCCAGCAGTCCCGGACAGGGTGAGCAGTTCTTC
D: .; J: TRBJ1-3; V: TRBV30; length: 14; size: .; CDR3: CAWSVLGAGNTIYF; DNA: TGTGCCTGGAGTGTACTTGGAGCTGGAAACACCATATATTTT
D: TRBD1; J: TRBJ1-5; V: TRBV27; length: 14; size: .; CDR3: CASSLYRGDQPQHF; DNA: TGTGCCAGCAGTTTGTACAGGGGAGATCAGCCCCAGCATTTT
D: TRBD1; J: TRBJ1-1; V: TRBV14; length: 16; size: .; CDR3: CASSHTITGGDTEAFF; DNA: TGTGCCAGCAGTCATACAATCACAGGGGGCGACACTGAAGCTTTCTTT
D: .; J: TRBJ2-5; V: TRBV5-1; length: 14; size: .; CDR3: CASSFLQPQETQYF; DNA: TGCGCCAGCAGCTTTTTACAACCTCAAGAGACCCAGTACTTC
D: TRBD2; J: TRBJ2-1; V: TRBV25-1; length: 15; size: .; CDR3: CASRAGGGPYNEQFF; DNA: TGTGCCAGCCGGGCTGGCGGGGGGCCCTACAATGAGCAGTTCTTC
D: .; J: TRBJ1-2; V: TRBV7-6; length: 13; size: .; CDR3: CASSPTGNYGYTF; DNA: TGTGCCAGCAGTCCAACAGGGAACTATGGCTACACCTTC
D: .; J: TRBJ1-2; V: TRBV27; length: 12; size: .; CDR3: CASSDTNYGYTF; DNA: TGTGCCAGCAGTGACACAAACTATGGCTACACCTTC
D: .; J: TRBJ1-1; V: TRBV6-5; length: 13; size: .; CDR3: CASSDSAVTEAFF; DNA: TGTGCCAGCAGCGACTCGGCGGTTACTGAAGCTTTCTTT
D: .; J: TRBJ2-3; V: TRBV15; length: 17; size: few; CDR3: CATSEPGLRLWGDTQYF; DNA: TGTGCCACCAGCGAACCGGGTCTCCGCCTTTGGGGAGATACGCAGTATTTT
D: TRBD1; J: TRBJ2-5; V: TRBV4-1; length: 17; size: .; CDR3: CASSQPGGQGLQETQYF; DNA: TGCGCCAGCAGCCAGCCTGGGGGACAGGGGCTTCAAGAGACCCAGTACTTC
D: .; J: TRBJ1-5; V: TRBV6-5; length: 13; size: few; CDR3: CASSQGFQQPQHF; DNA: TGTGCCAGCAGCCAGGGGTTTCAGCAGCCCCAGCATTTT
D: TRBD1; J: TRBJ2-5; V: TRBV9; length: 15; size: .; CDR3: CASSGLGTVQETQYF; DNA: TGTGCCAGCAGCGGACTGGGGACAGTCCAAGAGACCCAGTACTTC
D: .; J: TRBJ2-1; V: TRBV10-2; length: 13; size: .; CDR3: CASRDQWHNEQFF; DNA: TGCGCCAGCAGGGACCAGTGGCACAATGAGCAGTTCTTC
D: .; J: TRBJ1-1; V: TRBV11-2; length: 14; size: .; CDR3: CASSSAGRRTEAFF; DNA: TGTGCCAGCAGCTCCGCCGGGCGAAGGACTGAAGCTTTCTTT
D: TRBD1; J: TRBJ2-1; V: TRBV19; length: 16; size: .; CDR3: CASSIRGWGQTNEQFF; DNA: TGTGCCAGTAGTATACGCGGTTGGGGACAGACGAATGAGCAGTTCTTC
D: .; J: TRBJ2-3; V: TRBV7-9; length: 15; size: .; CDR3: CASSARDGSTDTQYF; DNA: TGTGCCAGCAGCGCCCGGGACGGTAGCACAGATACGCAGTATTTT
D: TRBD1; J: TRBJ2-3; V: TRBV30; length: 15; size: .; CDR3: CAWGGTGASTDTQYF; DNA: TGTGCCTGGGGTGGGACAGGGGCTAGCACAGATACGCAGTATTTT
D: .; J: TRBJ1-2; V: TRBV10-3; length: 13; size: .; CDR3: CAINNRQNYGYTF; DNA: TGTGCCATCAATAATAGACAGAACTATGGCTACACCTTC
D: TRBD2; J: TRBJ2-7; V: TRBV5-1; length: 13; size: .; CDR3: CASSWSGGLEQYF; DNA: TGCGCCAGCAGCTGGAGCGGGGGGCTGGAGCAGTACTTC
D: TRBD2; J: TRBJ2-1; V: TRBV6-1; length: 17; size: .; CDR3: CASSVILAGGPGNEQFF; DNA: TGTGCCAGCAGTGTAATTTTAGCGGGAGGGCCGGGTAATGAGCAGTTCTTC
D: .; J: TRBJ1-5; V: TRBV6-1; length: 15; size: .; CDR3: CASRGVGPGNQPQHF; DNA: TGTGCCAGCAGAGGGGTCGGCCCCGGGAATCAGCCCCAGCATTTT
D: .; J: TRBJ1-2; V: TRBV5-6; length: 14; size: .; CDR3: CASSATRHSYGYTF; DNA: TGTGCCAGCAGCGCCACCCGACACAGCTATGGCTACACCTTC
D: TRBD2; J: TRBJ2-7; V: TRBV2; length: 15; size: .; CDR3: CASSESGRPFYEQYF; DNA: TGTGCCAGCAGCGAGAGCGGGAGGCCTTTCTACGAGCAGTACTTC
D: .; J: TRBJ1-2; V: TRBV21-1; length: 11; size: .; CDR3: CASSKVQSSTF; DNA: TGTGCCAGCAGCAAAGTGCAGAGTTCTACCTTC
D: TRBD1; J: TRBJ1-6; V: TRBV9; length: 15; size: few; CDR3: CASSVSGTDNSPLHF; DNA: TGTGCCAGCAGCGTATCAGGGACAGATAATTCACCCCTCCACTTT
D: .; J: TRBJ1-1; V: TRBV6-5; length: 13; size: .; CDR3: CASSILGGREAFF; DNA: TGTGCCAGCAGCATCCTGGGGGGGCGCGAAGCTTTCTTT
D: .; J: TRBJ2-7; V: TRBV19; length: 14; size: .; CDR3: CASSIRQETYEQYF; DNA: TGTGCCAGTAGTATACGACAGGAGACCTACGAGCAGTACTTC
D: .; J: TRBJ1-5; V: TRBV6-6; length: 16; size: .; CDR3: CASSYSSGAGNQPQHF; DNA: TGTGCCAGCAGTTACTCGTCGGGGGCTGGCAATCAGCCCCAGCATTTT
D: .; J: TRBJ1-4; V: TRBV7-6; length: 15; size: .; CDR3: CASSLARGRREKLFF; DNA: TGTGCCAGCAGCTTAGCTCGGGGGCGCCGTGAAAAACTGTTTTTT
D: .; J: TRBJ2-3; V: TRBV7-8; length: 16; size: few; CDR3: CASSDAGTPREHTQYF; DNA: TGTGCCAGCAGCGACGCCGGGACGCCGAGGGAACATACGCAGTATTTT
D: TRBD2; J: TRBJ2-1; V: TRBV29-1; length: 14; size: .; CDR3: CSVATSGANNEQFF; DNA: TGCAGCGTCGCGACTAGCGGGGCAAACAATGAGCAGTTCTTC
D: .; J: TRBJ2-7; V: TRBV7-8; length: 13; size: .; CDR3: CASSPRTDYEQYF; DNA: TGTGCCAGCAGCCCGCGGACCGACTACGAGCAGTACTTC